A single sample is the source of the 20 T cell receptor beta chains below, sequenced in a study of blood T cell repertoires in COVID-19 (dated by TCRdb to 2018 to 2021). Library preparation employed the immunoSEQ multiplex PCR assay. TCRdb took over this immuneACCESS table, retaining in-frame rearrangements with V and J assigned. Such tables are incomplete; in checked studies, under half of the missing clones stem from an unresolved V gene, and the remainder is unexplained. This sample holds over 200,000 clones; almost 90% were observed only once. Roughly 1.5% of the sample belongs to the ten largest clones. Sequencing was performed on peripheral blood. The receptors shown here come from a young man with active or convalescent COVID-19.

J is TRBJ1-3 and V is TRBV7-9, with D unclear. Trimming removed 2 bases at V and 5 bases at J, with 7 bases between. Germline lookup yields CDR1 SEHNR and CDR2 FQNEAQ (reference sequence). The CDR3 spans 13 residues. CDR3: CASSLRQRNTIYF. The CDR3 DNA reads TGTGCCAGCAGCTTAAGACAAAGAAACACCATATATTTT.

The V and J genes are TRBV10-2 and TRBJ1-1; 8 nucleotides align to TRBD1. The CDR3 runs 14 residues. Germline assignment: CDR1 WSHSY and CDR2 SAAADI. V lost 7 bases and J lost 4; bases outside the gene matches: 8. CDR3 bases: TGCGCCAGCACCATAACCGGGACAGGCACTGAAGCTTTCTTT. Residues: CASTITGTGTEAFF.

The rearrangement uses TRBV7-9 and TRBJ1-4, with D hard to call. Germline lookup yields CDR1 SEHNR and CDR2 FQNEAQ (reference sequence). This CDR3 spans 13 amino acids. The ends were cut back, 1 base at V and 7 bases at J, with 7 bases in the middle. CDR3 protein: CASSLGRTEKLFF. The CDR3 DNA reads TGTGCCAGCAGCTTAGGCAGAACTGAAAAACTGTTTTTT.

The chain is built from TRBV19 and TRBJ2-3; D not certain. Trimming took 6 bases from V and 6 from J, leaving 13 bases between them. This CDR3 is 13 amino acids long. Germline-derived CDR1 and CDR2 are LNHDA and SQIVND (reference sequence). CDR3 in amino acids: CASRSRVRDTQYF. CDR3 bases: TGTGCCAGTAGGTCTCGGGTCCGCGATACGCAGTATTTT.

This clone occurred once. The chain employs TRBV19 and TRBJ2-5; possibly TRBD1 for D (8 bases). Germline CDR1 LNHDA, CDR2 SQIVND (reference sequence). This CDR3 contains 15 residues. The ends were cut back, 5 bases at V and 4 bases at J, with 17 bases in the middle. CDR3 DNA: TGTGCCAGTAGTTCAACACAGGGGGGGAGAGAGACCCAGTACTTC. Residues: CASSSTQGGRETQYF.

The rearrangement uses TRBV28 and TRBJ1-6; TRBD1 matches 9 bases. The junction had 11 bases not matched to a gene; V was cut back by 1 base and J by 7 bases. CDR1 and CDR2 (germline): MDHEN, SYDVKM. This CDR3 is 18 amino acids long. This chain's CDR3 is CASSLSPGQGLLNSPLHF. As DNA, the CDR3 is TGTGCCAGCAGTTTATCGCCGGGACAGGGACTTCTAAATTCACCCCTCCACTTT.

V gene TRBV10-2 combines with J gene TRBJ1-1; 9 positions match TRBD1. The germline CDR1 and CDR2 sequences are WSHSY and SAAADI. Trimming at V came to 7 bases and at J to 0 bases, leaving 6 bases not matched to a gene. This CDR3 contains 15 residues. CDR3 nucleotide sequence: TGCGCCAGCACCCCGACAGGGGGAATGAACACTGAAGCTTTCTTT. Its protein is CASTPTGGMNTEAFF.

This chain links TRBV5-4 with TRBJ2-7; D is uncertain. Germline values: CDR1 SGHNT, CDR2 YYREEE (reference sequence). Between the trimmed V and J ends, which lost 4 bases and 3 bases, there was a span of 17 bases. There are 15 residues in the CDR3. The CDR3 DNA reads TGTGCCAGCAGCCTGACCGGAGTCTCTCTCTACGAGCAGTACTTC. It codes for CASSLTGVSLYEQYF.

A single count supports this clone. The chain is built from TRBV5-1 and TRBJ1-1, with TRBD1 matching over 9 bases. CDR3 length: 15 residues. Germline V gene lookup returns CDR1 SGHRS and CDR2 YFSETQ. J was trimmed by 1 base and V by 5 bases; bases with no gene match: 6. CDR3 in DNA: TGCGCCAGCAGACCTTCGACAGGGGGGAACACTGAAGCTTTCTTT. It specifies CASRPSTGGNTEAFF.

The chain uses TRBV29-1 and TRBJ1-1, with 8 bases lining up with TRBD1. This CDR3 contains 13 residues. J lost 4 bases, V lost 3 bases, and 4 bases had no gene match. Germline CDR1 reads SQVTM; CDR2 reads ANQGSEA. The CDR3 reads CSVDRGRVTEAFF. The CDR3 coding sequence is TGCAGCGTTGACAGGGGGCGCGTCACTGAAGCTTTCTTT. The whole variable domain, filled in from reference TRBV29-1 and TRBJ1-1, reads SAVISQKPSRDICQRGTSLTIQCQVDSQVTMMFWYRQQPGQSLTLIATANQGSEATYESGFVIDKFPISRPNLTFSTLTVSNMSPEDSSIYLCSVDRGRVTEAFFGQGTRLTVV.

The chain employs TRBV7-9 and TRBJ1-2, with D unresolved. Germline values: CDR1 SEHNR, CDR2 FQNEAQ (reference sequence). Trimming shortened V by 1 base and J by 4 bases, and 13 bases separated the two germline ends. This CDR3 spans 15 amino acids. CDR3 amino acids: CASSLGSRFAYGYTF. The CDR3 DNA sequence: TGTGCCAGCAGCTTAGGGTCCAGGTTCGCCTATGGCTACACCTTC.

V usage is TRBV10-3 and J usage is TRBJ2-2; 7 bases are a match to TRBD2. Germline assignment: CDR1 ENHRY and CDR2 SYGVKD. CDR3 length: 15 residues. V lost 0 bases and J lost 3; bases outside the gene matches: 1. The CDR3 DNA reads as TGTGCCATCAGTGAGTCGGGGAGGGACACCGGGGAGCTGTTTTTT. Translating it yields CAISESGRDTGELFF.

The CDR3 protein is CASTPAGSYEQYF. The CDR3 nucleotides read TGTGCCAGCACCCCGGCGGGATCCTACGAGCAGTACTTC. The chain has TRBV7-9 and TRBJ2-7; tentatively, D is TRBD2 (6 bases). The V gene lost 7 bases and the J gene lost 1 base, with 11 bases spanning the gap. The CDR3 runs to 13 residues. Looked up from germline, CDR1 is SEHNR and CDR2 is FQNEAQ (reference sequence). Full variable domain (rest looked up from reference TRBV7-9 and TRBJ2-7): DTGVSQNPRHKITKRGQNVTFRCDPISEHNRLYWYRQTLGQGPEFLTYFQNEAQLEKSRLLSDRFSAERPKGSFSTLEIQRTEQGDSAMYLCASTPAGSYEQYFGPGTRLTVT.

This sequence joins TRBV28 and TRBJ1-1, with D perhaps TRBD1 (6 bases). Germline CDR1 is MDHEN and CDR2 is SYDVKM. This CDR3 is 15 amino acids long. Trimming removed 8 bases at V and 1 base at J, with 17 bases between. DNA of the CDR3: TGTGCCAGCGGATTAAAGACAGGCAGGAACACTGAAGCTTTCTTT. Translating gives CASGLKTGRNTEAFF.

The V and J genes are TRBV27 and TRBJ2-1; no clear D. Germline CDR1 is MNHEY and CDR2 is SMNVEV (reference sequence). Trimming stripped 3 bases from V and 7 bases from J, with 13 bases between. The CDR3 runs to 14 residues. CDR3 in DNA: TGTGCCAGCAGTTTCTCGCTCGCACGGAATGAGCAGTTCTTC. Residues: CASSFSLARNEQFF.

The J gene is TRBJ1-1, the V gene TRBV2, with 8 bases fitting TRBD1. V lost 2 bases, J lost 7 bases, and 9 bases stayed unmatched. This CDR3 has 15 amino acids. Looked up from germline, CDR1 is SNHLY and CDR2 is FYNNEI. The chain's CDR3 is CASSELPGGASEAFF. For the CDR3, the DNA is TGTGCCAGCAGTGAACTCCCAGGGGGCGCAAGTGAAGCTTTCTTT.

CDR3: CASSDNPKGVSEAFF. CDR3 nucleotides: TGTGCCAGCAGCGACAACCCTAAAGGGGTATCTGAAGCTTTCTTT. V is TRBV6-5 and J is TRBJ1-1; D possibly corresponds to TRBD1 (5 bases). CDR1 is MNHEY, CDR2 SVGAGI, per germline. The CDR3 is 15 residues long. The V end was cut by 6 bases, the J end by 6 bases, with 20 bases between.

V and J are TRBV13 and TRBJ2-4; 7 bases are shared with TRBD2. This CDR3 has 18 amino acids. From germline, CDR1 is PRHDT and CDR2 FYEKMQ (reference sequence). J gave up 7 bases and V 3 bases, and 18 bases lay outside the gene matches. CDR3 nucleotide sequence: TGTGCCAGCAGCTTCCCGGGTGGAGCGGGGATCCCGTGGAACATTCAGTACTTC. Amino acid sequence: CASSFPGGAGIPWNIQYF.

The rearrangement links TRBV29-1 to TRBJ2-7, with D perhaps matching TRBD2 (7 bases). The CDR3 is 14 amino acids. V lost 6 bases, J lost 2 bases, and 17 bases lay in between. Germline assignment: CDR1 SQVTM and CDR2 ANQGSEA. The CDR3 DNA sequence: TGCAGCGTCGGCGGGGGCCACCTCACCTACGAGCAGTACTTC. Its protein is CSVGGGHLTYEQYF.

The V gene is TRBV18, the J gene TRBJ1-2; 10 nucleotides match TRBD1. Looked up from germline, CDR1 is KGHSH and CDR2 is LQKENI. This CDR3 is built from 14 residues. After removal of 5 bases from V and 3 bases from J, the junction contained 3 bases not matched to a gene. The CDR3 coding sequence is TGTGCCAGCTCAGGGACAGGGGACCACTATGGCTACACCTTC. Translated: CASSGTGDHYGYTF.